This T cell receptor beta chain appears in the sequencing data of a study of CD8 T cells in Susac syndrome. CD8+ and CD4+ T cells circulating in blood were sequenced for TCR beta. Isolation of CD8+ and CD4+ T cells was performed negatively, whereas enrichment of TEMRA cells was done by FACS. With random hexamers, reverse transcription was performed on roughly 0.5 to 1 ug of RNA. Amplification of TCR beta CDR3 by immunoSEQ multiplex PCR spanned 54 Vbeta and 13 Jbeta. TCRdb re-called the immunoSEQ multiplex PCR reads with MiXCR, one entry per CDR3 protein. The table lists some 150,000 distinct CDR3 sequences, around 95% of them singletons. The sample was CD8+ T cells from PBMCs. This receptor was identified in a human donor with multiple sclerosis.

The CDR3 DNA sequence: TGCAGTGCAACGCTAGGGGCGGGACACGTCGATGAGCAGTTCTTC. As protein: CSATLGAGHVDEQFF. This chain connects TRBV20-1 to TRBJ2-1; D is perhaps TRBD1 or TRBD2 (6 bases each). Trimming removed 6 bases at V and 8 bases at J, with 23 bases between. From germline, CDR1 is DFQATT and CDR2 SNEGSKA (reference sequence). This CDR3 has 15 residues.